The 7 T cell receptor beta chains listed next were all sequenced from one sample in a study of cytomegalovirus exposure and HLA in healthy donors. Primers for the PCR totalled 60 Vbeta and 13 Jbeta. Some clones are missing from TCRdb's copy, which holds only in-frame ones; the method was immunoSEQ multiplex PCR. The sample lists 110,000 to 150,000 clones; about 85% were seen once. Source material: PBMCs. These receptors came from a boy aged 2 to 10 in good health and CMV-seronegative.

This sequence joins TRBV13 and TRBJ2-1, with 9 nucleotides matching TRBD2. The ends lost 7 bases at V and 8 bases at J; junction bases unmatched: 12. The CDR3 length is 15 residues. Germline CDR1 reads PRHDT; CDR2 reads FYEKMQ (reference sequence). CDR3 bases: TGTGCCAGCAAGCTAGCGGGATCCAGGTGGGATGAGCAGTTCTTC. It specifies CASKLAGSRWDEQFF.

The rearrangement joins TRBV27 to TRBJ2-4; 10 nucleotides line up with TRBD1. The CDR3 extends over 15 amino acids. CDR1 MNHEY and CDR2 SMNVEV come from the germline V gene (reference sequence). The J segment lost 9 bases and the V segment lost 2 bases, leaving 7 bases of the junction unmatched. CDR3 DNA: TGTGCCAGCAGTTTAGCGGGACAGGGGCTGGGCATTCAGTACTTC. Amino acids: CASSLAGQGLGIQYF.

This clone was observed once. The chain has TRBV7-9 and TRBJ2-7; 8 bases are shared with TRBD1. V dropped 1 base and J dropped 6; count of bases not matched to a gene: 11. This CDR3 comprises 16 residues. The V gene's germline CDR1 is SEHNR and CDR2 FQNEAQ (reference sequence). As DNA, the CDR3 is TGTGCCAGCAGCTTAGTAGGGTTGGACAGGGTCGGCGAGCAGTACTTC. Translation gives CASSLVGLDRVGEQYF.

This clone has more than one count but fewer than ten. The CDR3 loop reads CASTGHSSYEQYF. In nucleotides, the CDR3 is TGTGCCAGCACTGGACACTCTTCCTACGAGCAGTACTTC. V usage is TRBV6-5 and J usage is TRBJ2-7, with D tentatively TRBD1 (5 bases). Germline values: CDR1 MNHEY, CDR2 SVGAGI. The CDR3 contains 13 residues. The V end was cut by 7 bases, the J end by 1 base, with 11 bases between.

The chain couples TRBV5-8 to TRBJ2-3; 9 nucleotides align to TRBD2. The germline V gene encodes CDR1 SGHTS and CDR2 YDEGEE. Trimming took 0 bases from V and 1 from J; bases not matched to a gene: 3. The CDR3 runs 16 residues. CDR3: CASSLASSGGTDTQYF. In DNA, the CDR3 is TGTGCCAGCAGCTTGGCGTCTAGCGGGGGCACAGATACGCAGTATTTT.

This clone was observed once. The chain links TRBV28 to TRBJ2-6, with D possibly being TRBD2 (5 bases). Germline-derived CDR1 and CDR2 are MDHEN and SYDVKM. The CDR3 loop spans 16 amino acids. V lost 6 bases and J lost 1, with 13 bases in between. The CDR3: CASRTIRESGANVLTF. The CDR3 bases are TGTGCCAGCAGGACGATCCGGGAATCTGGGGCCAACGTCCTGACTTTC.

This clone was found once. The rearrangement joins TRBV5-1 to TRBJ1-1; D remains unclear. V was shortened by 0 bases and J by 0 bases, with 15 bases between the two germline ends. Per germline, CDR1 SGHRS and CDR2 YFSETQ. This CDR3 is 17 amino acids long. The CDR3 nucleotides read TGCGCCAGCAGCTTGGTCGGGGTTAGTCCCGTGAACACTGAAGCTTTCTTT. Its translation: CASSLVGVSPVNTEAFF.